This T cell receptor (beta chain) came from a study of Graves' ophthalmopathy and Graves' hyperthyroidism. Germline CDR1 is SGHTA and CDR2 is FQGTGA. There are 14 residues in the CDR3. V lost 3 bases, J lost 4 bases, and 12 bases lay in between. Overall study findings and caveats: Sensitivity reached more than 70% and specificity about 72% when the model predicted ophthalmopathy progression.

The authors amplified TCR beta CDR3 regions, and they did so from RNA transcripts for repertoire sequencing. The first round was an RT-PCR with HTBI primers, and the second round was a multiplex PCR. TCRdb called the multiplex PCR reads again in MiXCR, with one record for every CDR3 protein. The table records hundreds of thousands of distinct CDR3 sequences, about 24% of them present only once. Participants with hyperthyroidism, aged 18 to 65, were newly diagnosed with under 2 months' duration. As the starting material, approximately 10 ml of fresh peripheral blood yielded the PBMCs. This clonotype appeared many times. Its specificity is not known.

This clonotype originated in a woman between 18 and 30 years old with stable Graves' hyperthyroidism. Some clones in this sample may be carry-over from other donors' samples. Sequencing was carried out using peripheral blood. The chain links TRBV7-3 to TRBJ1-1; D unresolved. CDR3 sequence: CASSLAPTGTEAFF. CDR3 sequence (DNA): TGTGCCAGCAGCTTGGCCCCGACGGGCACTGAAGCTTTCTTT. The entire variable domain, with the rest obtained from reference TRBV7-3 and TRBJ1-1, is as follows: GAGVSQTPSNKVTEKGKYVELRCDPISGHTALYWYRQSLGQGPEFLIYFQGTGAADDSGLPNDRFFAVRPEGSVSTLKIQRTERGDSAVYLCASSLAPTGTEAFFGQGTRLTVV.